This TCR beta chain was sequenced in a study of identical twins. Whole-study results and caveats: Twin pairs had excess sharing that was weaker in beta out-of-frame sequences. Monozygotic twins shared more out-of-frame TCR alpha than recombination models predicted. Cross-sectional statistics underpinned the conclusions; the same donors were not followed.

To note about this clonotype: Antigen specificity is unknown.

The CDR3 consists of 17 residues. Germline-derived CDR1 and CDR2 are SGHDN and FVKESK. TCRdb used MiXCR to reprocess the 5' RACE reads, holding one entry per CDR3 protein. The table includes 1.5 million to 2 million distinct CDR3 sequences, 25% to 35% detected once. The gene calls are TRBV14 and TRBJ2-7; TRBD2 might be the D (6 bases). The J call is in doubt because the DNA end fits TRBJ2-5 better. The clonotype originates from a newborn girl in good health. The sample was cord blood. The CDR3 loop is CASSQDGPLAPLETQYF. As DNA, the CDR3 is TGTGCCAGCAGCCAAGATGGCCCACTAGCCCCCCTGGAGACCCAGTACTTC.